The 14 T cell receptor beta chains listed next were all sequenced from one sample in a study of T cells after yellow fever vaccination. TCRdb itself ran the 5' RACE reads through MiXCR, one entry per CDR3 protein. The sample has about 320,000 distinct CDR3 sequences, around 6.8% seen once. The sample here was PBMCs, taken roughly seven weeks after the first yellow fever vaccination. The source is a man aged 18 to 29 who received the YFV17D yellow fever vaccine.

This clonotype was seen repeatedly, ten times or more. The chain couples TRBV6-5 to TRBJ1-2; D not certain. V shed 0 bases and J shed 0 bases, with 17 bases lying between them. CDR1 MNHEY and CDR2 SVGAGI come from the germline V gene. This CDR3 is built from 18 residues. CDR3 sequence reads: CASSYSGRFGIANYGYTF. DNA of the CDR3: TGTGCCAGCAGTTACTCTGGTCGGTTTGGCATAGCTAACTATGGCTACACCTTC.

The chain uses TRBV7-9 and TRBJ1-4, with D possibly matching TRBD1 (5 bases). The V and J ends lost 5 bases and 5 bases respectively, with 12 bases between them. Germline CDR1 and CDR2: SEHNR and FQNEAQ (reference sequence). The CDR3 consists of 14 residues. CDR3 nucleotide sequence: TGTGCCAGCAGCCGGACGGGGGGGAATGAAAAACTGTTTTTT. Amino acid sequence: CASSRTGGNEKLFF.

V gene TRBV15 combines with J gene TRBJ2-3; no firm D call. V dropped 0 bases and J dropped 7 bases, with 8 bases sitting between them. Germline-derived CDR1 and CDR2 are LNHNV and YYDKDF (reference sequence). This CDR3 has 13 residues. The CDR3 bases are TGTGCCACCAGCAGAGATTTGGTAAATACGCAGTATTTT. It is translated as CATSRDLVNTQYF.

The chain uses TRBV12-3 or TRBV12-4 and TRBJ1-1; possibly TRBD1 for D (5 bases). CDR3 length equals 12 residues. V was trimmed by 11 bases and J by 4 bases, leaving 14 bases between them. The chain's CDR3 is CAAGARSTEAFF. The CDR3 region has the DNA TGTGCCGCCGGGGCTAGGAGCACTGAAGCTTTCTTT.

The rearrangement uses TRBV7-6 and TRBJ1-4, with a tentative D call TRBD1 (5 bases). The germline gives CDR1 SGHVS, CDR2 FNYEAQ. This CDR3 has 15 amino acids. Trimming stripped 5 bases from V and 3 bases from J, with 13 bases between. CDR3: CASSGGLAANEKLFF. CDR3 in DNA: TGTGCCAGCAGCGGGGGTCTTGCAGCTAATGAAAAACTGTTTTTT.

The chain employs TRBV12-3 or TRBV12-4 and TRBJ1-1; a weak D match, TRBD1 (6 bases). V dropped 3 bases and J dropped 11 bases, with 10 bases sitting between them. The CDR3 is made up of 11 amino acids. CDR3 nucleotide sequence: TGTGCCAGCAGTTTTGGGGGCGCGGCTTTCTTT. It specifies CASSFGGAAFF.

This clonotype was found a few times. The chain employs TRBV7-9 and TRBJ1-6, with 7 positions matching TRBD1. The V gene end was trimmed by 5 bases and the J gene end by 9 bases; junction bases not matched to a gene: 7. The CDR3 spans 14 residues. Germline V CDR1 and CDR2: SEHNR, FQNEAQ (reference sequence). The CDR3 DNA sequence: TGTGCCAGCAGCGCGGGGACAGATAGTTCACCCCTCCACTTT. Translated: CASSAGTDSSPLHF.

The genes are TRBV11-2 and TRBJ2-5; possible D gene TRBD2, 5 bases. The germline gives CDR1 SGHAT, CDR2 FQNNGV. V lost 6 bases and J lost 5, with 10 bases in between. CDR3 length equals 12 residues. This chain's CDR3 is CASRRVGETQYF. CDR3 in DNA: TGTGCCAGCAGGCGGGTTGGGGAGACCCAGTACTTC.

This clonotype was seen a few times. The chain carries TRBV20-1 and TRBJ1-2; D not certain. Germline values: CDR1 DFQATT, CDR2 SNEGSKA (reference sequence). The CDR3 contains 13 residues. V lost 3 bases and J 4 bases, leaving 12 bases between the germline ends. CDR3 protein: CSASWHQSYGYTF. The CDR3 DNA sequence: TGCAGTGCTAGCTGGCACCAGTCCTATGGCTACACCTTC.

The table lists this clonotype with many counts. The V and J genes are TRBV15 and TRBJ2-5; D not resolved. CDR1 and CDR2 (germline): LNHNV, YYDKDF (reference sequence). There are 11 residues in the CDR3. The V end lost 5 bases, the J end lost 5 bases, and 6 bases lay between the germline ends. CDR3 bases: TGTGCCACCAGCGCCCGGGAGACCCAGTACTTC. Protein sequence: CATSARETQYF.

The J gene is TRBJ2-5, the V gene TRBV19; 9 bases match TRBD2. J was trimmed by 2 bases and V by 3 bases; bases with no gene match: 4. The CDR3 is 15 amino acids. In germline, CDR1 is LNHDA, CDR2 SQIVND (reference sequence). CDR3 sequence reads: CASSIGAGGQETQYF. In nucleotides, the CDR3 is TGTGCCAGTAGTATCGGGGCGGGGGGGCAAGAGACCCAGTACTTC.

In its sample, this clonotype was seen a few times. The gene calls are TRBV25-1 and TRBJ2-5; D is unresolved. The V and J ends lost 3 bases and 7 bases respectively, with 12 bases between them. The CDR3 sequence is 13 residues long. Germline values: CDR1 MGHDK, CDR2 SYGVNS. This CDR3 is CASSDTAFGTQYF. In DNA form, the CDR3 reads TGTGCCAGCAGTGACACTGCGTTCGGGACCCAGTACTTC.

This clonotype was observed a few times. The chain has TRBV6-5 and TRBJ2-2; D might be TRBD2 (6 bases). Trimming shortened V by 2 bases and J by 2 bases, and 9 bases separated the two germline ends. The CDR3 is made up of 15 amino acids. The germline gives CDR1 MNHEY, CDR2 SVGAGI. CDR3 residues: CASSYAGGNTGELFF. CDR3 nucleotides: TGTGCCAGCAGTTACGCCGGGGGTAACACCGGGGAGCTGTTTTTT.

This clonotype appeared a few times. This rearrangement joins TRBV4-3 to TRBJ2-3; 8 nucleotides match TRBD2. The CDR3 spans 17 residues. Germline V gives CDR1 LGHNA, CDR2 YSLEER. V lost 2 bases and J lost 1; bases outside the gene matches: 8. This CDR3 reads CASSQFRGGMGTDTQYF. The CDR3, as DNA: TGCGCCAGCAGCCAATTTCGGGGGGGTATGGGCACAGATACGCAGTATTTT.